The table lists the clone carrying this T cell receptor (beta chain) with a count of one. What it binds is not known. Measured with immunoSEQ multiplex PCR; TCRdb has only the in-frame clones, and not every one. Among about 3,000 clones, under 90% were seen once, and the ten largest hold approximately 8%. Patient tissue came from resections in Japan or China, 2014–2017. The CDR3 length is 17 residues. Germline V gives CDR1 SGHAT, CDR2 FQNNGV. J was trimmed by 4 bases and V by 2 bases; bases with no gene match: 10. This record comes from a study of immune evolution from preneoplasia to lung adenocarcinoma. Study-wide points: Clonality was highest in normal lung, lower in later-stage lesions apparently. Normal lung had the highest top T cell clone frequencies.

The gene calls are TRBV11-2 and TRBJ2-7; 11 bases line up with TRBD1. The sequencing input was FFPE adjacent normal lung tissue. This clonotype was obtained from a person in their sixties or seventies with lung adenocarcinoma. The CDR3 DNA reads TGTGCCAGCAGCTTATTTGGCCCAGGGACAGGGGGTTACGAGCAGTACTTC. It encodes CASSLFGPGTGGYEQYF.